Listed below are T cell receptor beta chains from one sample, sequenced in a study of T cell changes during pregnancy in multiple sclerosis. Repertoires were generated with immunoSEQ multiplex PCR, while TCRdb's copy carries only in-frame clones and drops some. The repertoire holds 40,000 to 45,000 clones, 90% to 95% seen once, with 0.7% to 0.95% in the top ten. The sequenced sample was CD4+ T cells from peripheral blood mononuclear cells, obtained before pregnancy. Source of these receptors: a female donor with multiple sclerosis, enrolled in a pregnancy study. Each CDR3 is given with its conserved first and last residue. Each record gives: J gene, D gene, V gene, clone size, CDR3 DNA, CDR3 protein. The D gene is left open where the match is weak. Clone sizes are given selectively: once, few, many, or a class where the clone is expanded.

TRBJ2-5	TRBD2	TRBV7-3	.	TGTGCCAGCAGCGAATTAGCGGGCTCCCAAGAGACCCAGTACTTC	CASSELAGSQETQYF
TRBJ1-1	TRBD1	TRBV5-1	.	TGCGCCAGCAGCTTGGCCCCTACAGGGGGACGTACTGAAGCTTTCTTT	CASSLAPTGGRTEAFF
TRBJ1-3	TRBD1	TRBV5-4	.	TGTGCCAGCAGGGGACAGGGGGGAAGCTCTGGAAACACCATATATTTT	CASRGQGGSSGNTIYF
TRBJ1-6	TRBD1	TRBV5-1	.	TGCGCCAGCAGGAGGGTATCCGGACAGGGAACTTCACCCCTCCACTTT	CASRRVSGQGTSPLHF
TRBJ1-3	.	TRBV5-6	.	TGTGCCAGCAGCTTGGCGGGGGCTGGAAACACCATATATTTT	CASSLAGAGNTIYF
TRBJ1-1	TRBD1	TRBV6-6	.	TGTGCCAGCAGTTACCCCGGGACAGGTCATCCTGAAGCTTTCTTT	CASSYPGTGHPEAFF
TRBJ2-4	TRBD2	TRBV7-2	.	TGTGCCAGCAGCTTTGCCGGGACTAGCGGGGGGCCCGCCCAAAACATTCAGTACTTC	CASSFAGTSGGPAQNIQYF
TRBJ1-5	TRBD1	TRBV5-6	.	TGTGCCAGCAGCCGGGGGACAGGGGACAATCAGCCCCAGCATTTT	CASSRGTGDNQPQHF
TRBJ1-3	.	TRBV5-6	.	TGTGCCAGCATCTCCGGGACAACTGGACTCATATATTTT	CASISGTTGLIYF
TRBJ1-1	TRBD1	TRBV10-3	.	TGTGCCATCGGTGGGCAGGGGGCGAACACTGAAGCTTTCTTT	CAIGGQGANTEAFF
TRBJ2-1	TRBD1	TRBV5-4	.	TGTGCCAGCAGCCTAGCTACAGGGGCAGGGTACAATGAGCAGTTCTTC	CASSLATGAGYNEQFF
TRBJ2-5	.	TRBV7-2	.	TGTGCCAGCAGCCCCTCGGAGGCGGCTAGGAGGTACCAAGAGACCCAGTACTTC	CASSPSEAARRYQETQYF
TRBJ1-6	TRBD1	TRBV27	once	TGTGCCAGCATGCGGGACAGGGGATTAAATTCACCCCTCCACTTT	CASMRDRGLNSPLHF
TRBJ1-1	.	TRBV10-3	.	TGTGCCATCAGTGAGTCGAGCCGGGCGGGGAGAGTCAACACTGAAGCTTTCTTT	CAISESSRAGRVNTEAFF
TRBJ2-2	.	TRBV7-9	.	TGTGCCAGCAGCCCCGGAGGCGGCCTTTACACCGGGGAGCTGTTTTTT	CASSPGGGLYTGELFF
TRBJ2-1	.	TRBV29-1	.	TGCAGCTGGGCGCGGGGCAATGAGCAGTTCTTC	CSWARGNEQFF